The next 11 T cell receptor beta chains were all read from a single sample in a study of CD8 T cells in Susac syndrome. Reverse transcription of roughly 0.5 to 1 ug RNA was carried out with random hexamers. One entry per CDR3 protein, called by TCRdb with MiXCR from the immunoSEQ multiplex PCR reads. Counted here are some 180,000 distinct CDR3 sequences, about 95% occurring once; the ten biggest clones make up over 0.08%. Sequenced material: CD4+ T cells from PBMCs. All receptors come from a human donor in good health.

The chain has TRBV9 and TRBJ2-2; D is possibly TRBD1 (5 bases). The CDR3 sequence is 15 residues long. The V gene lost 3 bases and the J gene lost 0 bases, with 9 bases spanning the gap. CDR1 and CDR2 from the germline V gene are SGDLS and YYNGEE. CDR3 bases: TGTGCCAGCAGCGGGACACTCGCGAACACCGGGGAGCTGTTTTTT. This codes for CASSGTLANTGELFF.

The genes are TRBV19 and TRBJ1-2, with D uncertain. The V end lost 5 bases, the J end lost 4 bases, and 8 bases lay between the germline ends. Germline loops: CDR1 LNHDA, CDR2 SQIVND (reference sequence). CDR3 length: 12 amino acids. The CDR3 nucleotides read TGTGCCAGTAGTCGAAGAGTCTATGGCTACACCTTC. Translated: CASSRRVYGYTF.

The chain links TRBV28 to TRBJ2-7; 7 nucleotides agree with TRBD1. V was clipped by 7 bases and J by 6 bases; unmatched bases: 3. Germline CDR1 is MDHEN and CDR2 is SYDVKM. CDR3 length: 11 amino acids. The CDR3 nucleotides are TGTGCCAGCAATCACAGGGGCGAGCAGTACTTC. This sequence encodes CASNHRGEQYF.

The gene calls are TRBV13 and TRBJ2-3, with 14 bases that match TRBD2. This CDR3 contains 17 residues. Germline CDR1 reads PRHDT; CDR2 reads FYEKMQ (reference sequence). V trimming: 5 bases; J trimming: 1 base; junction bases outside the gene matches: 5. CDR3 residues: CASSPPGLAGGTDTQYF. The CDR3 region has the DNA TGTGCCAGCAGCCCACCGGGACTAGCGGGAGGCACAGATACGCAGTATTTT.

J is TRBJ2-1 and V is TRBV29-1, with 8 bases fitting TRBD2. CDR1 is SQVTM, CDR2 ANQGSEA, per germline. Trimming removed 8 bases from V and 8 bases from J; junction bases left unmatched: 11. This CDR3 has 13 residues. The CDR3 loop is CSPRTSRGDEQFF. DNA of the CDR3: TGCAGCCCGAGGACTAGCAGGGGCGATGAGCAGTTCTTC.

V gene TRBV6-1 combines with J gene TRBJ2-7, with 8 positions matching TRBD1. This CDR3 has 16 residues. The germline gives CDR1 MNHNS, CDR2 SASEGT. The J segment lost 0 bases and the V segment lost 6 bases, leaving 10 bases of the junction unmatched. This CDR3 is CASRRTGQASSYEQYF. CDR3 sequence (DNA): TGTGCCAGCAGACGGACGGGACAGGCAAGCTCCTACGAGCAGTACTTC.

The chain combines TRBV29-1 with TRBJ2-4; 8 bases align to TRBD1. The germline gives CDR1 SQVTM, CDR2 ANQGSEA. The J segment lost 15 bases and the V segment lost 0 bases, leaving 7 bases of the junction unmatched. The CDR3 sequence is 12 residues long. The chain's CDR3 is CSVEDQGARTYF. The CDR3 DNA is TGCAGCGTTGAAGATCAGGGGGCCCGCACGTACTTC. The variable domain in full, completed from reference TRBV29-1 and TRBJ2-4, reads SAVISQKPSRDICQRGTSLTIQCQVDSQVTMMFWYRQQPGQSLTLIATANQGSEATYESGFVIDKFPISRPNLTFSTLTVSNMSPEDSSIYLCSVEDQGARTYFGAGTRLSVL.

As DNA, the CDR3 is TGCAGTGCAGGGAGGGAGGGGCGCACTGAAGCTTTCTTT. This encodes CSAGREGRTEAFF. The chain uses TRBV20-1 and TRBJ1-1; TRBD1 is a possible D gene (5 bases). The germline gives CDR1 DFQATT, CDR2 SNEGSKA (reference sequence). V dropped 6 bases and J dropped 4 bases, with 15 bases sitting between them. This CDR3 contains 13 residues.

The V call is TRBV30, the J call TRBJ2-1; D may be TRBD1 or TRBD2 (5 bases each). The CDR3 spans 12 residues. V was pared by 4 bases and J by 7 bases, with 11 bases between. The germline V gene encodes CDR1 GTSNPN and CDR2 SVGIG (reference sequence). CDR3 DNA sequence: TGTGCCTGGACGAGGGGAGCTAATGAGCAGTTCTTC. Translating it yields CAWTRGANEQFF.

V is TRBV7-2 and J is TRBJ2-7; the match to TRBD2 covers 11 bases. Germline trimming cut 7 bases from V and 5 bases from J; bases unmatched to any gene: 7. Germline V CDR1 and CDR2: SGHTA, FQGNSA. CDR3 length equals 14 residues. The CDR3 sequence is CASTLAGGSHEQYF. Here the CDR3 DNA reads TGTGCCAGCACGCTAGCGGGAGGTAGCCACGAGCAGTACTTC.

The CDR3 sequence: CASSFSRTSAKETQYF. The CDR3 DNA reads as TGCGCCAGCAGCTTCAGCAGGACTAGCGCTAAAGAGACCCAGTACTTC. The genes are TRBV5-1 and TRBJ2-5; 9 positions agree with TRBD2. The ends lost 2 bases at V and 3 bases at J; junction bases unmatched: 8. The germline V gene has CDR1 SGHRS and CDR2 YFSETQ. This CDR3 has 16 amino acids.